A selection of T cell receptor beta chains follows, all from one sample in a study of OX40 agonist ivuxolimab in advanced cancers. Only in-frame clones appear in the TCRdb table, and some are missing; sequencing was by immunoSEQ multiplex PCR. The data show 70,000 or so clones, with around 90% seen just once and over 9.5% held by the top ten. This material consisted of CD4+ or CD8+ T cells sorted from blood, taken in a trial of the OX40 agonist ivuxolimab. These receptors all stem from an adult with an advanced solid tumor such as melanoma, head and neck, liver or kidney cancer. Each CDR3 is given with its conserved first and last residue. The D gene is left open where the match is weak. Size is stated for part of the rows, as once, few or many counts, or as a class when the clone is expanded.

V gene	J gene	clone size	D gene	CDR3 protein	CDR3 DNA
TRBV7-9	TRBJ2-1	.	.	CASSIHRTTYNEQFF	TGTGCCAGCAGCATTCACAGGACAACCTACAATGAGCAGTTCTTC
TRBV7-8	TRBJ2-2	.	TRBD1	CASSPFDRGNTGELFF	TGTGCCAGCAGCCCATTCGACAGGGGGAACACCGGGGAGCTGTTTTTT
TRBV28	TRBJ2-1	once	.	CASRSYNEQFF	TGTGCCAGCAGGTCCTACAATGAGCAGTTCTTC
TRBV27	TRBJ1-2	.	.	CASSFRGSYGYTF	TGTGCCAGCAGTTTCCGGGGTAGCTATGGCTACACCTTC
TRBV19	TRBJ2-1	.	.	CASSFFRGPPNNEQFF	TGTGCCAGTAGTTTTTTTCGCGGGCCTCCGAACAATGAGCAGTTCTTC
TRBV9	TRBJ1-4	.	TRBD1	CASSAGQAREKLFF	TGTGCCAGCAGCGCGGGACAGGCGCGAGAAAAACTGTTTTTT
TRBV2	TRBJ1-2	once	.	CASSLRTLYGYTF	TGTGCCAGCAGTTTAAGGACACTCTATGGCTACACCTTC
TRBV6-1	TRBJ2-4	once	TRBD1	CASSENWDRQYF	TGTGCCAGCAGTGAAAATTGGGACAGGCAATACTTC
TRBV15	TRBJ2-2	.	.	CATSRGRINTGELFF	TGTGCCACCAGCAGGGGGCGGATAAACACCGGGGAGCTGTTTTTT
TRBV29-1	TRBJ1-1	.	.	CSVERGWNTEAFF	TGCAGCGTTGAGCGGGGATGGAACACTGAAGCTTTCTTT
TRBV6-5	TRBJ2-1	.	.	CASRQRSEQFF	TGTGCCAGCAGGCAGCGGAGTGAGCAGTTCTTC
TRBV5-6	TRBJ2-1	.	TRBD2	CASSWRGTSGRGPYNEQFF	TGTGCCAGCAGCTGGCGGGGGACTAGCGGGAGGGGGCCCTACAATGAGCAGTTCTTC
TRBV28	TRBJ2-7	.	.	CASTLATNYEQYF	TGTGCCAGCACTCTAGCGACCAACTACGAGCAGTACTTC
TRBV28	TRBJ2-1	.	.	CASRESVSSYNEQFF	TGTGCCAGCAGGGAGAGCGTGAGCTCCTACAATGAGCAGTTCTTC